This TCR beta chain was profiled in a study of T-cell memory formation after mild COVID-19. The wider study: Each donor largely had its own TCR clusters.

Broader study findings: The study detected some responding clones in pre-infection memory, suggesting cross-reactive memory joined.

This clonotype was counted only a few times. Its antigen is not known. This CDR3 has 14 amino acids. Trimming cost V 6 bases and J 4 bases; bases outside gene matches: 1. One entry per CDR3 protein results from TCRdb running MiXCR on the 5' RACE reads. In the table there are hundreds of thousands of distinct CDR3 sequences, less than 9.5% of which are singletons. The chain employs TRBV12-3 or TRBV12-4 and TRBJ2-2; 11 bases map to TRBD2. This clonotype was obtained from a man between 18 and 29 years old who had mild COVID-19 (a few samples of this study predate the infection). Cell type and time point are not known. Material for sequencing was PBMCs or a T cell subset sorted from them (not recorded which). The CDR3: CASSGTSGTGELFF. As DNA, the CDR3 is TGTGCCAGCAGCGGGACTAGCGGCACCGGGGAGCTGTTTTTT.